This T cell receptor (beta chain) comes out of a study of post-analysis software for immune sequencing data. As for the study in general: Patients with relapsing-remitting, secondary progressive and progressive-relapsing multiple sclerosis courses were all represented. General study points: Clustering by F measure revealed strong co-clustering among samples prepared together in one batch. There were five TRBV segments more frequent in patients than controls, and TRBV5-6, TRBV5-1 and TRBV20-1 were among them. Controls significantly exceeded multiple sclerosis patients in normalized Chao1 diversity.

This CDR3 has 13 residues. From germline, CDR1 is DFQATT and CDR2 SNEGSKA (reference sequence). This clonotype was recorded a few times. What it binds is unknown. Tagging with unique molecular identifiers was a feature of the TCR beta cDNA libraries. Input populations of roughly 1 to 11 million T cells gave rise to 500,000 to 600,000 cDNA molecules. MiXCR, run by TCRdb on the PCR reads, gives a single entry per CDR3 protein. The table shows about half a million distinct CDR3 sequences, with 30% to 40% occurring only once. V usage is TRBV20-1 and J usage is TRBJ2-7; D remains unclear. The closer fit of TRBJ2-5 to the DNA end suggests the J call may be wrong. The sequence came from a girl under 18 with multiple sclerosis. Sequenced input: blood. The CDR3 coding sequence is TGCAGTGCTAGAGATGACCTCGCGGAGACCCAGTACTTC. Translation: CSARDDLAETQYF.